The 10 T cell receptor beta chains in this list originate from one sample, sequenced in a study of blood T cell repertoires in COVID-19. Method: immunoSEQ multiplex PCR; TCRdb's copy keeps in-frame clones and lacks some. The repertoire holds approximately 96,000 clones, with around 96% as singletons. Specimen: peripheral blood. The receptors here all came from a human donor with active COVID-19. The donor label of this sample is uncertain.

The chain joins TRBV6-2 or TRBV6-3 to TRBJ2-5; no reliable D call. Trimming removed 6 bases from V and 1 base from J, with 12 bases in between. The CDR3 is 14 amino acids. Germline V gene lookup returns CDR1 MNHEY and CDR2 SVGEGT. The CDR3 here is CASSPAARQETQYF. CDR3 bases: TGTGCCAGCAGCCCAGCAGCGCGCCAAGAGACCCAGTACTTC.

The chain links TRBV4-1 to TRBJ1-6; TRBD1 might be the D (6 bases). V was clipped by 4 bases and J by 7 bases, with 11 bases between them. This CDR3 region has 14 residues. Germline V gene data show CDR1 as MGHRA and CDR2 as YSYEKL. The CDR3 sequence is CASSPARGNSPLHF. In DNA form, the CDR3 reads TGCGCCAGCAGCCCCGCCAGGGGAAATTCACCCCTCCACTTT.

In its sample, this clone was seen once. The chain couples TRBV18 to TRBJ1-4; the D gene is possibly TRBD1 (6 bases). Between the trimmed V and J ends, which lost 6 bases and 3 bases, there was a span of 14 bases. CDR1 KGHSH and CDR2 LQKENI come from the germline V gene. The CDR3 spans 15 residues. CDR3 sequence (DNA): TGTGCCAGCTCCCCGGGGACAAGGGCTAATGAAAAACTGTTTTTT. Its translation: CASSPGTRANEKLFF.

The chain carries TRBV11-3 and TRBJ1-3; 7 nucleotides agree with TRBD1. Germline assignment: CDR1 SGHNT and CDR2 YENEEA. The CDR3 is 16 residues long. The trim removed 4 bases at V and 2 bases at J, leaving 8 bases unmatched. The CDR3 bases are TGTGCCAGCAGCTCGCGGACAGGCGCGCCTGGAAACACCATATATTTT. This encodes CASSSRTGAPGNTIYF.

The CDR3 is CASSSGQGARTQYF. In nucleotides, the CDR3 is TGTGCCAGTAGTTCCGGGCAGGGGGCTAGGACCCAGTACTTC. The chain couples TRBV19 to TRBJ2-5; 8 bases fit TRBD1. The CDR3 spans 14 residues. Per the germline V gene, CDR1 is LNHDA and CDR2 is SQIVND (reference sequence). V was pared by 5 bases and J by 7 bases, with 9 bases of the junction left unmatched.

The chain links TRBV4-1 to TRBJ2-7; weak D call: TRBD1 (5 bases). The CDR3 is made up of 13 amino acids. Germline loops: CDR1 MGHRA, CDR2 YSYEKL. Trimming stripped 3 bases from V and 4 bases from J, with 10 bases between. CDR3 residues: CASSQYQGYEQYF. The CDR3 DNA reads TGCGCCAGCAGCCAGTACCAGGGTTACGAGCAGTACTTC.

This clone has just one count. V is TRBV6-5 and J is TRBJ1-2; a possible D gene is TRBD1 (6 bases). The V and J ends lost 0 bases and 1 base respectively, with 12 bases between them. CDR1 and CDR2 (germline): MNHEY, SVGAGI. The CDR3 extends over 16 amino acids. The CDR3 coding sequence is TGTGCCAGCAGTTACTCGTTCGGGGGGCTTAACTATGGCTACACCTTC. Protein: CASSYSFGGLNYGYTF.

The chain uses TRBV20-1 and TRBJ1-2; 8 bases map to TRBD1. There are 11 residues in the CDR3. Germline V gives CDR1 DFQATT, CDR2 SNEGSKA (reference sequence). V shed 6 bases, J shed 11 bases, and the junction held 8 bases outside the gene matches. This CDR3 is CSAPRDRRYTF. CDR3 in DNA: TGCAGTGCCCCCCGGGACAGGCGGTACACCTTC.

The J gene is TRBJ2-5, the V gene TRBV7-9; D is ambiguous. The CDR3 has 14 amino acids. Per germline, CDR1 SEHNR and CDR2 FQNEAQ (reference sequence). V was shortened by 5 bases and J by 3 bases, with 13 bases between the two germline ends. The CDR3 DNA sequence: TGTGCCAGCAGCCGCGGCAACGGCAAAGAGACCCAGTACTTC. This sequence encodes CASSRGNGKETQYF.

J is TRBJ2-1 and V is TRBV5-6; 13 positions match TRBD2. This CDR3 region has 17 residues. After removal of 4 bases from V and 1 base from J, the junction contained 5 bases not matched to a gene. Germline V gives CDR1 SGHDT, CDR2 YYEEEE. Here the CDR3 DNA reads TGTGCCAGCAGCCGCGGGACTAGCGGGATTTCCTACAATGAGCAGTTCTTC. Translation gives CASSRGTSGISYNEQFF. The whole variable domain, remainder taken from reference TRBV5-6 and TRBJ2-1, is DAGVTQSPTHLIKTRGQQVTLRCSPKSGHDTVSWYQQALGQGPQFIFQYYEEEERQRGNFPDRFSGHQFPNYSSELNVNALLLGDSALYLCASSRGTSGISYNEQFFGPGTRLTVL.